This is a list of T cell receptor beta chains from one sample in a study of T cell responses to AZD1222 COVID-19 vaccine. TCRdb keeps only in-frame clones here, not all; method: immunoSEQ multiplex PCR. This table holds around 130,000 clones, approximately 93% found once. This material consisted of peripheral blood, taken on day 0 of AZD1222 vaccination. These receptors originate from an adult in good health. Each CDR3 is given with its conserved first and last residue. A D gene is named only where the DNA matches it firmly. Only some rows state a clone size, as once, few, many or a class for expanded clones.

V gene	clone size	D gene	J gene	CDR3 DNA	CDR3 protein
TRBV5-5	.	.	TRBJ2-1	TGTGCCAGCAGCTTGGTTCGGAATGAGCAGTTCTTC	CASSLVRNEQFF
TRBV12-3/TRBV12-4	.	TRBD2	TRBJ2-1	TGTGCCAGCACTCCCGGGGGGGGAAACGAGCAGTTCTTC	CASTPGGGNEQFF
TRBV11-2	.	.	TRBJ2-7	TGTGCCAGCAGCTTTGACAGCTCCTACGAGCAGTACTTC	CASSFDSSYEQYF
TRBV2	once	TRBD1	TRBJ1-3	TGTGCCAGCAGCGCCGACAGGGTGCCTGGAAACACCATATATTTT	CASSADRVPGNTIYF
TRBV7-8	.	.	TRBJ1-1	TGTGCCAGCAGCCTCCCCGGCCCCTCGGGGAACACTGAAGCTTTCTTT	CASSLPGPSGNTEAFF
TRBV16	.	TRBD1	TRBJ2-7	TGTGCCAGCAGCCAATACGTGACAGGGGTTTCCTACGAGCAGTACTTC	CASSQYVTGVSYEQYF
TRBV3-1/TRBV3-2	.	.	TRBJ1-1	TGTGCCAGCAGCCTTCAACAGGGAGACACTGAAGCTTTCTTT	CASSLQQGDTEAFF
TRBV9	.	TRBD1	TRBJ1-2	TGTGCCAGCAGTCGGACAGGGGGCGGCTATGGCTACACCTTC	CASSRTGGGYGYTF
TRBV28	once	.	TRBJ1-5	TGTGCCAGCAGTTTGTCCTTGACGGGTAATCAGCCCCAGCATTTT	CASSLSLTGNQPQHF
TRBV7-3	once	TRBD2	TRBJ2-1	TGTGCCAGCAGCTTGAGCGGGAGCTCCTACAATGAGCAGTTCTTC	CASSLSGSSYNEQFF
TRBV13	.	.	TRBJ2-2	TGTGCCAGCAGCTTAGGACTAGCCAGCACCGGGGAGCTGTTTTTT	CASSLGLASTGELFF
TRBV6-5	.	TRBD1	TRBJ1-1	TGTGCCAGCTGGCGGGACAGCGTTGTGAACACTGAAGCTTTCTTT	CASWRDSVVNTEAFF
TRBV2	.	.	TRBJ2-7	TGTGCCAGCAGCTCCACAGGGATCTCCTACGAGCAGTACTTC	CASSSTGISYEQYF
TRBV27	.	TRBD2	TRBJ2-3	TGTGCCAGCAGTTTATCGGGACTAGCGGGCAGGGATACGCAGTATTTT	CASSLSGLAGRDTQYF
TRBV6-5	.	.	TRBJ1-5	TGTGCCAGCACCGGGACACCAGATCAGCCCCAGCATTTT	CASTGTPDQPQHF
TRBV6-5	once	.	TRBJ2-7	TGTGCCAGCCGCCGTGGAGACGAGCAGTACTTC	CASRRGDEQYF
TRBV7-9	.	TRBD1	TRBJ2-7	TGTGCCAGCAGCTTAGTAACAGGGGACTACGAGCAGTACTTC	CASSLVTGDYEQYF
TRBV4-2	.	.	TRBJ1-5	TGTGCCAGCAGCCAGGGGGACCCAGGCAATCAGCCCCAGCATTTT	CASSQGDPGNQPQHF
TRBV7-9	.	TRBD1	TRBJ2-6	TGTGCCAGCCGCATAAGGACAGGGGGATATACGGAACCTTCTGGGGCCAACGTCCTGACTTTC	CASRIRTGGYTEPSGANVLTF
TRBV18	.	.	TRBJ1-3	TGTGCCAGCTCACCACCCCAGGGCCTGTTGGGAAACACCATATATTTT	CASSPPQGLLGNTIYF
TRBV19	.	.	TRBJ1-1	TGTGCCAGTATCGATTGGGCTCCGAACACTGAAGCTTTCTTT	CASIDWAPNTEAFF
TRBV6-5	.	TRBD1	TRBJ1-1	TGTGCCAGCAGTCGAGCAGGGGGAGGCACTGAAGCTTTCTTT	CASSRAGGGTEAFF
TRBV6-5	once	.	TRBJ1-2	TGTGCCAGCAGTCTCACGGGCAGGTTTTATGGCTACACCTTC	CASSLTGRFYGYTF
TRBV4-2	.	.	TRBJ2-7	TGTGCCAGCAGCCGGGGCACTGCCTACGAGCAGTACTTC	CASSRGTAYEQYF